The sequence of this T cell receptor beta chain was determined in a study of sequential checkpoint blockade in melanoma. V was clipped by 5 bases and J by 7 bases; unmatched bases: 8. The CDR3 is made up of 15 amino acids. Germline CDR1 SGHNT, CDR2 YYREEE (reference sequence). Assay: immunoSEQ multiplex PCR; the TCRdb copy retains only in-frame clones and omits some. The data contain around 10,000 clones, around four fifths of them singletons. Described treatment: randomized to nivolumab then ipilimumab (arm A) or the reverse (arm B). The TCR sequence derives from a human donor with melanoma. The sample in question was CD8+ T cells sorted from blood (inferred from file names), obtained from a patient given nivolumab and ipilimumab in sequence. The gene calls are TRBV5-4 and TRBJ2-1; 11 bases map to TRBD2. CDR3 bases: TGTGCCAGCAGTTTTGGGACTAGCGGTCTGAATGAGCAGTTCTTC. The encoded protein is CASSFGTSGLNEQFF.